This T cell receptor beta chain is from a study of response to subunit inactivated influenza vaccine. This clonotype was detected only once. Its antigen is still unknown. One end of the junction is discordant with germline, which a read error may explain. TCRdb re-called the RT-PCR reads through MiXCR, storing one row per CDR3 protein. Of 650,000 or so distinct CDR3 sequences listed, 12% to 15% are singletons. General study findings and limits: Few new T cells, the authors suggested, are recruited by each seasonal influenza vaccination.

The TCR comes from a man aged 45-60 years who received an inactivated influenza vaccine. Material: PBMCs from blood, obtained 14 to 15 days before vaccination.

This CDR3 is CASSYPLAGSDTQYF. The DNA of the CDR3 is TGTGCCAGCAGTTACCCACTAGCGGGGTCAGATACGCAGTACTTT. The chain couples TRBV28 to TRBJ2-3; TRBD2 matches at 10 bases. The length of the CDR3 is 15 residues. Germline values: CDR1 MDHEN, CDR2 SYDVKM. Drawing the rest from reference TRBV28 and TRBJ2-3, the complete variable domain is DVKVTQSSRYLVKRTGEKVFLECVQDMDHENMFWYRQDPGLGLRLIYFSYDVKMKEKGDIPEGYSVSREKKERFSLILESASTNQTSMYLCASSYPLAGSDTQYFGPGTRLTVL.